This TCR beta chain was sequenced for a study of somatic mutations in cytotoxic T cells in rheumatoid arthritis. On the study more broadly: Blood (under 32 ml EDTA) from each patient was taken right after diagnosis, before any treatment.

Notes on the study in general: In rheumatoid arthritis patients, the slight underrepresentation of TRBV07 was not adjusted for multiple comparisons. In rheumatoid arthritis patients, unlike healthy controls, CD8+ clonality rose with age.

Per germline, CDR1 PRHDT and CDR2 FYEKMQ (reference sequence). Trimming left V 4 bases short and J 4 bases short, with 14 bases between. This CDR3 is 14 amino acids long. The CD4+ and CD8+ fractions came from positive magnetic bead selection and were purity-checked by flow cytometry. Turning to this clone: The target antigen is unknown.

The assay was immunoSEQ multiplex PCR, and TCRdb's table has in-frame clones only and misses some. The sample holds about 7,300 clones, 74% seen once. Material for sequencing was CD8+ T cells sorted from blood. The V gene is TRBV13, the J gene TRBJ2-7; D tentatively reads TRBD1 or TRBD2 (5 bases each). The source is an adult with rheumatoid arthritis. The CDR3 sequence: CASSSGLRRYEQYF. CDR3 sequence (DNA): TGTGCCAGCAGCTCGGGGCTGCGCAGGTACGAGCAGTACTTC.